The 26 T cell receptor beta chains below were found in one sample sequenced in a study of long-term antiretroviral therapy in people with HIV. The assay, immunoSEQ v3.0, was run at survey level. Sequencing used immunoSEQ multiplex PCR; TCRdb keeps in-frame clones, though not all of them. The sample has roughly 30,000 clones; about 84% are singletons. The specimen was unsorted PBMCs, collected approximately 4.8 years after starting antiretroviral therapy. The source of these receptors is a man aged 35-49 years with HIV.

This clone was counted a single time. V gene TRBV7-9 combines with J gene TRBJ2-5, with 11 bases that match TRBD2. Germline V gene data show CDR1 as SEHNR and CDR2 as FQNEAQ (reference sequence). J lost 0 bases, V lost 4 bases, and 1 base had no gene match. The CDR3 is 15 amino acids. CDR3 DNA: TGTGCCAGCAGCTCGGGACTAGCGGACCAAGAGACCCAGTACTTC. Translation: CASSSGLADQETQYF.

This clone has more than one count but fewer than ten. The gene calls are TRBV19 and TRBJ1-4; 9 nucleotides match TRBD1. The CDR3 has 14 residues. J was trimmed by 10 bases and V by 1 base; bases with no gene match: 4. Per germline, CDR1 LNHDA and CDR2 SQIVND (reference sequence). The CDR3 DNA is TGTGCCAGTAGTATAGCGGGACAGGGAGGAAAACTGTTTTTT. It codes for CASSIAGQGGKLFF. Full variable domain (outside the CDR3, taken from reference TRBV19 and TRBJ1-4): DGGITQSPKYLFRKEGQNVTLSCEQNLNHDAMYWYRQDPGQGLRLIYYSQIVNDFQKGDIAEGYSVSREKKESFPLTVTSAQKNPTAFYLCASSIAGQGGKLFFGSGTQLSVL.

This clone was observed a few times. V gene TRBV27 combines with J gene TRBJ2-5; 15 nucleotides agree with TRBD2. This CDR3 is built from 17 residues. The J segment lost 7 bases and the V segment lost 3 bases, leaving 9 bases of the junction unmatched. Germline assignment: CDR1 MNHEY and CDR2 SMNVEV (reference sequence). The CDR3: CASSFSGLAGGKGTQYF. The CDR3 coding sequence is TGTGCCAGCAGTTTTTCGGGACTAGCGGGAGGAAAGGGGACCCAGTACTTC.

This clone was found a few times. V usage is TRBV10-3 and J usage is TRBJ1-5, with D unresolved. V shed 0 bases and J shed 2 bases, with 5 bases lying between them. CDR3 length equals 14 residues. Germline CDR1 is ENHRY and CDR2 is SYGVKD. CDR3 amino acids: CAISESQGNQPQHF. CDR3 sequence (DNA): TGTGCCATCAGTGAGTCGCAGGGCAATCAGCCCCAGCATTTT.

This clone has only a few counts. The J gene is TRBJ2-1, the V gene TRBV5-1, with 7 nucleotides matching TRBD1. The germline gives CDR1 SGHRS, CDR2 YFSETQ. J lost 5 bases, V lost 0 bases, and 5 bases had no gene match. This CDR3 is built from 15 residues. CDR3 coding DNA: TGCGCCAGCAGCTTGGTAGGGACAGCCAACAATGAGCAGTTCTTC. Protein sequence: CASSLVGTANNEQFF.

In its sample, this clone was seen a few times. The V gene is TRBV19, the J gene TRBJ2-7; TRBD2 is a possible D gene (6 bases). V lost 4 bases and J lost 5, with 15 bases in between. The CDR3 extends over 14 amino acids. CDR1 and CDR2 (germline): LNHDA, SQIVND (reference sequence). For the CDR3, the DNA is TGTGCCAGTAGTAGACTAGACGCGGTCAACGAGCAGTACTTC. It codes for CASSRLDAVNEQYF.

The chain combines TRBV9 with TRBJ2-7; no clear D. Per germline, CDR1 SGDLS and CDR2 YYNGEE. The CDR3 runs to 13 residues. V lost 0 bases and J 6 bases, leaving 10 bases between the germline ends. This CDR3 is CASSVAVKGEQYF. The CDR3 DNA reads TGTGCCAGCAGCGTAGCTGTGAAGGGCGAGCAGTACTTC.

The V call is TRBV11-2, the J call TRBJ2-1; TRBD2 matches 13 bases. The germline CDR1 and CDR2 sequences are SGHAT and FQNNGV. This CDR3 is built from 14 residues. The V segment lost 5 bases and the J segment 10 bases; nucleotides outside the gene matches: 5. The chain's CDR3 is CASSLRLAGGEQFF. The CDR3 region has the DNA TGTGCCAGCAGCCTAAGACTAGCGGGGGGCGAGCAGTTCTTC.

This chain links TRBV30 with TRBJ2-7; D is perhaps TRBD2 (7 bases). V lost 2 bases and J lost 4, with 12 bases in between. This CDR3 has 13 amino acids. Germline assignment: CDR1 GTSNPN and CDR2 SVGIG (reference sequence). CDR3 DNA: TGTGCCTGGAGTCTGGGGGGGCGATACGAGCAGTACTTC. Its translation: CAWSLGGRYEQYF.

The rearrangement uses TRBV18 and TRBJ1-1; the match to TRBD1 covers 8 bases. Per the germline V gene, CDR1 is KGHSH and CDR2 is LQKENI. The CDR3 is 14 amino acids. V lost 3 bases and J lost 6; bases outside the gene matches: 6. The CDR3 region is CASSPLGQGSEAFF. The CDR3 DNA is TGTGCCAGCTCACCCCTAGGACAGGGCTCTGAAGCTTTCTTT. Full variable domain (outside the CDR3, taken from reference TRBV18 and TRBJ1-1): NAGVMQNPRHLVRRRGQEARLRCSPMKGHSHVYWYRQLPEEGLKFMVYLQKENIIDESGMPKERFSAEFPKEGPSILRIQQVVRGDSAAYFCASSPLGQGSEAFFGQGTRLTVV.

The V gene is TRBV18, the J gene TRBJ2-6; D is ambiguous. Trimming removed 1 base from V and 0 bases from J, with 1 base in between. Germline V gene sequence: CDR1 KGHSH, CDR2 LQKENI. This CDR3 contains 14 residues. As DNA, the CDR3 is TGTGCCAGCTCACCACTCTCTGGGGCCAACGTCCTGACTTTC. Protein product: CASSPLSGANVLTF.

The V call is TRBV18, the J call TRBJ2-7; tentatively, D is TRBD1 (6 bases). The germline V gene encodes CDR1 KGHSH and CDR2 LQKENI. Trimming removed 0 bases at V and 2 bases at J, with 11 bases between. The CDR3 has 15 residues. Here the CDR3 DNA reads TGTGCCAGCTCACCACCCCGGGACAAGCCCTACGAGCAGTACTTC. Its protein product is CASSPPRDKPYEQYF.

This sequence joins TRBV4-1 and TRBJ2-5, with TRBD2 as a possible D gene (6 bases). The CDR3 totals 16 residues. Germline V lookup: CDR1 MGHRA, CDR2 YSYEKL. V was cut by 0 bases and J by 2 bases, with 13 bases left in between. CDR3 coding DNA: TGCGCCAGCAGCCAAGATTTGGGGACTCCACAAGAGACCCAGTACTTC. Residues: CASSQDLGTPQETQYF.

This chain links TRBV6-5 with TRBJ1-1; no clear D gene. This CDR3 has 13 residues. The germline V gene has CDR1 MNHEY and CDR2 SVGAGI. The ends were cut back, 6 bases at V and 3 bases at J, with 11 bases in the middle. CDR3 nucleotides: TGTGCCAGCAGGGATTGGGAGGACACTGAAGCTTTCTTT. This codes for CASRDWEDTEAFF.

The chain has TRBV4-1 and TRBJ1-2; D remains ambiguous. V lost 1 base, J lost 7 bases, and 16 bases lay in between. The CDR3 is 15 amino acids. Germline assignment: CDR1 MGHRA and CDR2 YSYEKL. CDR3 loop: CASSQVETAVSGYTF. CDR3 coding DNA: TGCGCCAGCAGCCAAGTTGAGACGGCCGTATCTGGCTACACCTTC.

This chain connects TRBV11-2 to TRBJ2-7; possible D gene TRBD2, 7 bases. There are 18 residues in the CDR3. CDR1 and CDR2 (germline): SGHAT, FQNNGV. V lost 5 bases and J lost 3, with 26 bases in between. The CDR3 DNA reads TGTGCCAGCAGCACACCCCGGGCCCCCCGGGGGGCTAACTACGAGCAGTACTTC. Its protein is CASSTPRAPRGANYEQYF.

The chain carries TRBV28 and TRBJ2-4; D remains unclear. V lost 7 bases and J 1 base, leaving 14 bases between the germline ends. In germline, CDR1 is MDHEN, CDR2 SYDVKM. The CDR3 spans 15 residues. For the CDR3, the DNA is TGTGCCAGCACCCTCCCGGGTTTGGCCAAAAACATTCAGTACTTC. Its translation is CASTLPGLAKNIQYF.

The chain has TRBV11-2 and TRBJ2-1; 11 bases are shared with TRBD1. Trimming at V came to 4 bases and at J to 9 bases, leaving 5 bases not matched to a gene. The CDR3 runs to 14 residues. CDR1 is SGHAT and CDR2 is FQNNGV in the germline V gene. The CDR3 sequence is CASSSGQGAGEQFF. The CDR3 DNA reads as TGTGCCAGCAGCTCAGGACAGGGGGCTGGTGAGCAGTTCTTC.

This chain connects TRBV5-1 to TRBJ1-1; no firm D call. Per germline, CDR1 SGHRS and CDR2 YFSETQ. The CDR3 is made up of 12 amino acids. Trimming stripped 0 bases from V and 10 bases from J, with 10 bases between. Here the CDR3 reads CASSLVGMRAFF. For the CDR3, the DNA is TGCGCCAGCAGCTTGGTAGGGATGAGAGCTTTCTTT.

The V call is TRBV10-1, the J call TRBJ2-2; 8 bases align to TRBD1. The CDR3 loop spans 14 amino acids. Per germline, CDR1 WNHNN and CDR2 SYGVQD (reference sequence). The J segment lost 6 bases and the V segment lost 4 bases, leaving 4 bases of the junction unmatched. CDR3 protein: CASSVGTGPGELFF. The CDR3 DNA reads TGCGCCAGCAGTGTCGGGACAGGCCCCGGGGAGCTGTTTTTT.

Here the CDR3 DNA reads TGTGCCAGCAGTTTGGTAAAGACCCCGGCCGAGCAGTACTTC. This gives the protein CASSLVKTPAEQYF. V gene TRBV28 combines with J gene TRBJ2-7; D is uncertain. CDR3 length: 14 residues. Trimming removed 3 bases at V and 6 bases at J, with 15 bases between. CDR1 is MDHEN and CDR2 is SYDVKM in the germline V gene. Full variable domain (missing parts from reference TRBV28 and TRBJ2-7): DVKVTQSSRYLVKRTGEKVFLECVQDMDHENMFWYRQDPGLGLRLIYFSYDVKMKEKGDIPEGYSVSREKKERFSLILESASTNQTSMYLCASSLVKTPAEQYFGPGTRLTVT.

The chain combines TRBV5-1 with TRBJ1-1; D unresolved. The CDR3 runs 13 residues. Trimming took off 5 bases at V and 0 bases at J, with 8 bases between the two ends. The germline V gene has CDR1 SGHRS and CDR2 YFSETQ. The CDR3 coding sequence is TGCGCCAGCAGTGGACGGCTGAACACTGAAGCTTTCTTT. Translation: CASSGRLNTEAFF.

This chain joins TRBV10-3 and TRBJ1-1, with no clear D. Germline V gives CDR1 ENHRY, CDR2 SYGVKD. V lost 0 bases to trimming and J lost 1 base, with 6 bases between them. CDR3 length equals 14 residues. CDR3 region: CAISESIWNTEAFF. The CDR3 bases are TGTGCCATCAGTGAGTCGATATGGAACACTGAAGCTTTCTTT.

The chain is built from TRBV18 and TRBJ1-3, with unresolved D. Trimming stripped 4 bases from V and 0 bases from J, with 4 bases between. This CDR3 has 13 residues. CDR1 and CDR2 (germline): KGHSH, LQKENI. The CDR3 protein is CASSQSSGNTIYF. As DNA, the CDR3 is TGTGCCAGCTCACAAAGCTCTGGAAACACCATATATTTT.

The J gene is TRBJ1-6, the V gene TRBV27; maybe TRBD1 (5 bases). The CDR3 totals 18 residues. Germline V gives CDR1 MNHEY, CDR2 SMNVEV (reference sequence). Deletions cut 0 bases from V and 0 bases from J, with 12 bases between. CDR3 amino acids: CASSLSGVGSSYNSPLHF. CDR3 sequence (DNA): TGTGCCAGCAGTTTATCGGGGGTGGGGAGCTCCTATAATTCACCCCTCCACTTT.

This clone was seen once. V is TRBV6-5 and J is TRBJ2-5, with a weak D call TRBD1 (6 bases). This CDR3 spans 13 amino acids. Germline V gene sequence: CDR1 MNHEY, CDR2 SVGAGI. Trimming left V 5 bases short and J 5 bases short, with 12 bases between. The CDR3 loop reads CASSTTRGETQYF. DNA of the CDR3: TGTGCCAGCAGTACGACAAGGGGGGAGACCCAGTACTTC.